This T cell receptor (beta chain) was identified during a study of blood T cell repertoires in COVID-19. TCRdb keeps only in-frame clones here, not all; method: immunoSEQ multiplex PCR. The data contain under 110,000 clones, approximately 80% of them singletons. V gave up 6 bases and J gave up 8 bases, with 13 bases separating them. Germline V gives CDR1 SGHTA, CDR2 FQGNSA. This CDR3 is 13 amino acids long. The chain uses TRBV7-2 and TRBJ2-2; no firm D call. Sequences were obtained from peripheral blood. This TCR came from a man older than 75 with COVID-19, enrolled during active disease. The CDR3 sequence is CASSPDPRGELFF. For the CDR3, the DNA is TGTGCCAGCAGTCCCGACCCGCGGGGGGAGCTGTTTTTT.